A selection of T cell receptor beta chains follows, all from one sample in a study of T cells in Graves' hyperthyroidism and ophthalmopathy. TCRdb reprocessed the multiplex PCR reads via MiXCR and lists one record per CDR3 protein. This sample has fewer than 350,000 distinct CDR3 sequences, with around 23% found just once. The sample taken for sequencing was blood. The source is a woman between 45 and 65 years old with Graves' hyperthyroidism. Each CDR3 is given with its conserved first and last residue. The order of the fields is clone size, D gene, V gene, J gene, CDR3 DNA, CDR3 protein. The D gene is left open where the match is weak. Only some rows state a clone size, as once, few, many or a class for expanded clones.

clone_size: .
d_call: TRBD1
v_call: TRBV6-1
j_call: TRBJ1-5
cdr3_nt: TGTGCCAGCAGTGCCCAGGGGGGGAGCAATCAGCCCCAGCATTTT
cdr3_aa: CASSAQGGSNQPQHF

clone_size: .
d_call: .
v_call: TRBV27
j_call: TRBJ1-1
cdr3_nt: TGTGCCAGCACTCCCTGGCCGGTAGGGGCTTTCTTT
cdr3_aa: CASTPWPVGAFF

clone_size: many
d_call: .
v_call: TRBV30
j_call: TRBJ2-7
cdr3_nt: TGTGCCTGGAGTGGGGCAGGGACAAGAAAGCAGTACTTC
cdr3_aa: CAWSGAGTRKQYF

clone_size: many
d_call: .
v_call: TRBV7-8
j_call: TRBJ2-1
cdr3_nt: TGTGCCAGCAGCTTATTCGAGAACATCTACTACAATGAGCAGTTCTTC
cdr3_aa: CASSLFENIYYNEQFF

clone_size: few
d_call: TRBD2
v_call: TRBV12-3/TRBV12-4
j_call: TRBJ2-1
cdr3_nt: TGTGCCAGCAGTTTAGGGCCTAGCGGGGTTAGGAATGAGCAGTTCTTC
cdr3_aa: CASSLGPSGVRNEQFF

clone_size: many
d_call: TRBD2
v_call: TRBV7-3
j_call: TRBJ2-1
cdr3_nt: TGTGCCAGCAGCTTATTCGGGGGGGCGCTCCCCAATGAGCAGTTCTTC
cdr3_aa: CASSLFGGALPNEQFF

clone_size: .
d_call: .
v_call: TRBV12-5
j_call: TRBJ2-1
cdr3_nt: TGTGCTAGTTCTGACCCCTACAATGAGCAGTTCTTC
cdr3_aa: CASSDPYNEQFF

clone_size: many
d_call: .
v_call: TRBV27
j_call: TRBJ1-1
cdr3_nt: TGTGCCAGCAGCTTCGGACAGCCCATGAACACTGAAGCTTTCTTT
cdr3_aa: CASSFGQPMNTEAFF

clone_size: many
d_call: .
v_call: TRBV28
j_call: TRBJ1-3
cdr3_nt: TGTGCCAGCAGTCCGGGGGGGACTAAGATTGGAAACACCATATATTTT
cdr3_aa: CASSPGGTKIGNTIYF

clone_size: .
d_call: .
v_call: TRBV6-2/TRBV6-3
j_call: TRBJ1-6
cdr3_nt: TGTGCCAGCAAGAAACGGAGCTCCTATAATTCACCCCTCCACTTT
cdr3_aa: CASKKRSSYNSPLHF

clone_size: many
d_call: TRBD1
v_call: TRBV20-1
j_call: TRBJ1-5
cdr3_nt: TGCAGTGCTAGCGAGGGACAGTACAATCAGCCCCAGCATTTT
cdr3_aa: CSASEGQYNQPQHF

clone_size: many
d_call: .
v_call: TRBV7-3
j_call: TRBJ2-5
cdr3_nt: TGTGCCAGCAGCGCGCGGGGAATGCCAACAGAGACCCAGTACTTC
cdr3_aa: CASSARGMPTETQYF

clone_size: few
d_call: .
v_call: TRBV25-1
j_call: TRBJ2-1
cdr3_nt: TGTGCCAGCAGTCGGTTCAATGAGCAGTTCTTC
cdr3_aa: CASSRFNEQFF

clone_size: .
d_call: TRBD2
v_call: TRBV3-1
j_call: TRBJ2-3
cdr3_nt: TGTGCCAGCAGCCACCGGGAGGAGGCAGATACGCAGTATTTT
cdr3_aa: CASSHREEADTQYF

clone_size: many
d_call: .
v_call: TRBV7-9
j_call: TRBJ2-7
cdr3_nt: TGTGCCAGCAGCTTAGCTTTGGGACAAAACTCCTACGAGCAGTACTTC
cdr3_aa: CASSLALGQNSYEQYF

clone_size: .
d_call: TRBD2
v_call: TRBV7-9
j_call: TRBJ2-7
cdr3_nt: TGTGCCAGCAGCGTCTCTGGACTAGATGGCGGCGAGCAGTACTTC
cdr3_aa: CASSVSGLDGGEQYF

clone_size: many
d_call: TRBD2
v_call: TRBV7-2
j_call: TRBJ2-5
cdr3_nt: TGTGCCAGCTTTGGGGGAGCGGGGGGGCGACAAGAGACCCAGTACTTC
cdr3_aa: CASFGGAGGRQETQYF

clone_size: many
d_call: TRBD2
v_call: TRBV9
j_call: TRBJ2-7
cdr3_nt: TGTGCCAGCAGCCTCGGGGGGGGGACCGAGCAGTACTTC
cdr3_aa: CASSLGGGTEQYF

clone_size: .
d_call: TRBD1
v_call: TRBV7-9
j_call: TRBJ2-4
cdr3_nt: TGTGCAAGTGGCAGGGGGACCCTACCGTTCAAAAACATTCAGTACTTC
cdr3_aa: CASGRGTLPFKNIQYF

clone_size: .
d_call: .
v_call: TRBV3-1
j_call: TRBJ2-1
cdr3_nt: TGTGCCAGCAGCCACGGACAGATTGAACGCAATGAGCAGTTCTTC
cdr3_aa: CASSHGQIERNEQFF

clone_size: .
d_call: .
v_call: TRBV27
j_call: TRBJ1-5
cdr3_nt: TGTGCCACCAGACAACTTAGCAATCAGCCCCAGCATTTT
cdr3_aa: CATRQLSNQPQHF

clone_size: few
d_call: .
v_call: TRBV9
j_call: TRBJ2-3
cdr3_nt: TGTGCCAGCAGCGTGGGGCCTAGCACAGATACGCAGTATTTT
cdr3_aa: CASSVGPSTDTQYF

clone_size: many
d_call: TRBD1
v_call: TRBV20-1
j_call: TRBJ1-2
cdr3_nt: TGCAGTGCTAGAGATAAGGGTACAGGGGGCTATGGCTACACCTTC
cdr3_aa: CSARDKGTGGYGYTF

clone_size: many
d_call: .
v_call: TRBV30
j_call: TRBJ1-2
cdr3_nt: TGTGCCTGGAGTCGAGACCGTTATACCCCGGACCATGGCTACACCTTC
cdr3_aa: CAWSRDRYTPDHGYTF

clone_size: many
d_call: TRBD1
v_call: TRBV3-1
j_call: TRBJ2-1
cdr3_nt: TGTGCCAGCAGCCAAGTCGGGACAGGGAATGAGCAGTTCTTC
cdr3_aa: CASSQVGTGNEQFF

clone_size: .
d_call: .
v_call: TRBV19
j_call: TRBJ1-2
cdr3_nt: TGTGCCAGTAGTATACGGGCAGACTATGGCTACACCTTC
cdr3_aa: CASSIRADYGYTF

clone_size: few
d_call: TRBD1
v_call: TRBV27
j_call: TRBJ2-4
cdr3_nt: TGTGCCAGCAGTAGCCCAGGGGGCTCCAAAAACATTCAGTACTTC
cdr3_aa: CASSSPGGSKNIQYF

clone_size: many
d_call: .
v_call: TRBV10-3
j_call: TRBJ2-1
cdr3_nt: TGTGCCATCACCACCATGGAGGGGGCCTTGGACAATGAGCAGTTCTTC
cdr3_aa: CAITTMEGALDNEQFF

clone_size: .
d_call: TRBD1
v_call: TRBV20-1
j_call: TRBJ1-2
cdr3_nt: TGCAGTGCTAGTTCCACAGGGGTTGGCTACACCTTC
cdr3_aa: CSASSTGVGYTF

clone_size: many
d_call: .
v_call: TRBV28
j_call: TRBJ1-1
cdr3_nt: TGTGCCAGCAGGAGGAGAGCAACGATGAACACTGAAGCTTTCTTT
cdr3_aa: CASRRRATMNTEAFF

clone_size: many
d_call: TRBD1
v_call: TRBV2
j_call: TRBJ1-1
cdr3_nt: TGTGCCAGCACCCGGACAGGAAACACTGAAGCTTTCTTT
cdr3_aa: CASTRTGNTEAFF

clone_size: many
d_call: .
v_call: TRBV20-1
j_call: TRBJ2-7
cdr3_nt: TGCAGTGCCTTAAAGGGGAAAAGGGACGAGCAGTACTTC
cdr3_aa: CSALKGKRDEQYF

clone_size: .
d_call: .
v_call: TRBV6-1
j_call: TRBJ2-1
cdr3_nt: TGTGCCAGCAGCCCCCCGAGCTACAATGAGCAGTTCTTC
cdr3_aa: CASSPPSYNEQFF

clone_size: many
d_call: .
v_call: TRBV5-6
j_call: TRBJ1-3
cdr3_nt: TGTGCCAGCAGCTCCCAGATCCCAAACACCATATATTTT
cdr3_aa: CASSSQIPNTIYF

clone_size: many
d_call: .
v_call: TRBV29-1
j_call: TRBJ2-6
cdr3_nt: TGCAGCGTCGAGTCTGGGGCCAACGTCCTGACTTTC
cdr3_aa: CSVESGANVLTF

clone_size: few
d_call: .
v_call: TRBV30
j_call: TRBJ2-6
cdr3_nt: TGTGCCTGGAGTCCTGGGGCCAACGTCCTGACTTTC
cdr3_aa: CAWSPGANVLTF

clone_size: many
d_call: TRBD2
v_call: TRBV7-2
j_call: TRBJ2-1
cdr3_nt: TGTGCCAGCACCCCGGGAACTAGCGGGAGGTCGAGCTCCTACAATGAGCAGTTCTTC
cdr3_aa: CASTPGTSGRSSSYNEQFF

clone_size: .
d_call: .
v_call: TRBV12-3/TRBV12-4
j_call: TRBJ1-2
cdr3_nt: TGTGCCAGCAGTTTATCGGACGGCCCCCACGGCTACACCTTC
cdr3_aa: CASSLSDGPHGYTF

clone_size: many
d_call: .
v_call: TRBV20-1
j_call: TRBJ1-5
cdr3_nt: TGCAGTGCCCTATCGCAGGTGAATCAGCCCCAGCATTTT
cdr3_aa: CSALSQVNQPQHF

clone_size: .
d_call: TRBD1
v_call: TRBV14
j_call: TRBJ2-1
cdr3_nt: TGTGCCAGCAGCCAAGGGCCTTACAGGGGGGTGCAGTTCTTC
cdr3_aa: CASSQGPYRGVQFF

clone_size: many
d_call: .
v_call: TRBV19
j_call: TRBJ2-1
cdr3_nt: TGTGCCAGTAGTAGGGGGACCCGCCACAATGAGCAGTTCTTC
cdr3_aa: CASSRGTRHNEQFF

clone_size: many
d_call: TRBD1
v_call: TRBV3-1
j_call: TRBJ2-7
cdr3_nt: TGTGCCAGCAGCCAAGGGACAGGGAAGTTCCACGAGCAGTACTTC
cdr3_aa: CASSQGTGKFHEQYF

clone_size: .
d_call: .
v_call: TRBV5-6
j_call: TRBJ2-7
cdr3_nt: TGTGCCAGCAGCTTGGCGACACTTACCTACGAGCAGTACTTC
cdr3_aa: CASSLATLTYEQYF

clone_size: many
d_call: .
v_call: TRBV20-1
j_call: TRBJ1-5
cdr3_nt: TGCAGTGCTAGAGCAGGGGTTTATAGCAATCAGCCCCAGCATTTT
cdr3_aa: CSARAGVYSNQPQHF

clone_size: .
d_call: TRBD2
v_call: TRBV11-3
j_call: TRBJ2-1
cdr3_nt: TGTGCCAGCAGCTGGACGGGACTAGCGACTCTCCTTTACAATGAGCAGTTCTTC
cdr3_aa: CASSWTGLATLLYNEQFF

clone_size: few
d_call: .
v_call: TRBV19
j_call: TRBJ1-2
cdr3_nt: TGTGCCAGTAATCCTGGAGCAAACTATGGCTACACCTTC
cdr3_aa: CASNPGANYGYTF

clone_size: .
d_call: .
v_call: TRBV20-1
j_call: TRBJ2-1
cdr3_nt: TGCAGTGCTAGTGCTAGTAATGAGCAGTTCTTC
cdr3_aa: CSASASNEQFF

clone_size: many
d_call: TRBD1
v_call: TRBV5-1
j_call: TRBJ1-2
cdr3_nt: TGCGCCAGCAGCTCGGGACAGGCGCTCTATGGCTACACCTTC
cdr3_aa: CASSSGQALYGYTF

clone_size: many
d_call: .
v_call: TRBV20-1
j_call: TRBJ2-1
cdr3_nt: TGCAGTGCTTTCAAGTCGGGGCAGCAATACAATGAGCAGTTCTTC
cdr3_aa: CSAFKSGQQYNEQFF

clone_size: many
d_call: .
v_call: TRBV3-1
j_call: TRBJ2-5
cdr3_nt: TGTGCCAGCAGCCAAGCTAGCGCCGAGACCCAGTACTTC
cdr3_aa: CASSQASAETQYF

clone_size: many
d_call: TRBD2
v_call: TRBV27
j_call: TRBJ2-5
cdr3_nt: TGTGCCAGCAGCCCCAGCGGGAGAAAGACCCAGTACTTC
cdr3_aa: CASSPSGRKTQYF

clone_size: .
d_call: .
v_call: TRBV28
j_call: TRBJ1-2
cdr3_nt: TGTGCCAGCAGACAGGAGACATATGGCTACACCTTC
cdr3_aa: CASRQETYGYTF

clone_size: .
d_call: .
v_call: TRBV12-3/TRBV12-4
j_call: TRBJ1-2
cdr3_nt: TGTGCCAGCAGTTTAGTCCGGGTGCCCAACTATGGCTACACCTTC
cdr3_aa: CASSLVRVPNYGYTF